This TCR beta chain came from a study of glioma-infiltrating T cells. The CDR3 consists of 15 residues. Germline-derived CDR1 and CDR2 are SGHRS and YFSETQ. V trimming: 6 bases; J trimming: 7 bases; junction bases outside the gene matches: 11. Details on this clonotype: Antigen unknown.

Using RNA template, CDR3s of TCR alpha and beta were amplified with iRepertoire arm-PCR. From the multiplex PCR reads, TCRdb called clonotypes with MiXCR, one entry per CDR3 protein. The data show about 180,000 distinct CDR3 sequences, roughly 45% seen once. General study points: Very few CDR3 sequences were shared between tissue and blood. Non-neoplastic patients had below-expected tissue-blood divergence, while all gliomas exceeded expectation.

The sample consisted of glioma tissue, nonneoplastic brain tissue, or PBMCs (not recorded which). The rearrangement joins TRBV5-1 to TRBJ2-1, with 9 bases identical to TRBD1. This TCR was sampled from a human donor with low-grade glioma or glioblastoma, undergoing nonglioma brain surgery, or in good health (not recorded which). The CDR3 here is CASTQDRGHGNEQFF. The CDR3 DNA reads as TGCGCCAGCACCCAGGACAGGGGACATGGGAATGAGCAGTTCTTC.